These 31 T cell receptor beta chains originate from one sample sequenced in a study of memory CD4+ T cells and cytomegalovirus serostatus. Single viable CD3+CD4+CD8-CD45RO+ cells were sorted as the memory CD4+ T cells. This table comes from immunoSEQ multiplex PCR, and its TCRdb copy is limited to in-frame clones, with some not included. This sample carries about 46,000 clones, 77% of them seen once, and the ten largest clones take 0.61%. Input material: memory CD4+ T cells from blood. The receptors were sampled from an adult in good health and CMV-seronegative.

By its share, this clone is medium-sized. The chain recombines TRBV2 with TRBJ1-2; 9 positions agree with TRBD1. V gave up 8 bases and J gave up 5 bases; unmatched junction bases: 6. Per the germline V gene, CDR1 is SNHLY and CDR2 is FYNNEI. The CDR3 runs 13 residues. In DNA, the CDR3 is TGTGCCAGCGGACGGGACAGGGAGTATGGCTACACCTTC. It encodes CASGRDREYGYTF.

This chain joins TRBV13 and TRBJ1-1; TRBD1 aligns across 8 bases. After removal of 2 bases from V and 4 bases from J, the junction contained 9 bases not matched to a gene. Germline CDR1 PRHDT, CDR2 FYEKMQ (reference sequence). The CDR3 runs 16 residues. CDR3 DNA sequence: TGTGCCAGCAGCTTATTCAGGGGGCGGGTGAGCACTGAAGCTTTCTTT. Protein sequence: CASSLFRGRVSTEAFF.

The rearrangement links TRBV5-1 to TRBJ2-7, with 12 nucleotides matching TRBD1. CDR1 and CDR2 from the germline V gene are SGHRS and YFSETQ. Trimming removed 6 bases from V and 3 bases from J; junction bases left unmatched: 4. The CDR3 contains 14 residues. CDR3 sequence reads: CASKGTGGNYEQYF. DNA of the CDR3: TGCGCCAGCAAAGGGACAGGGGGCAACTACGAGCAGTACTTC.

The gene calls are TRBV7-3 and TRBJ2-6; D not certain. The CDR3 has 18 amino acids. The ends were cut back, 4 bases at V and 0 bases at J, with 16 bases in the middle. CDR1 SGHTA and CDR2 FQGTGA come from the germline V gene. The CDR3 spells CASSSSITVGSGANVLTF. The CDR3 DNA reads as TGTGCCAGCAGCTCGTCGATTACCGTTGGCTCTGGGGCCAACGTCCTGACTTTC.

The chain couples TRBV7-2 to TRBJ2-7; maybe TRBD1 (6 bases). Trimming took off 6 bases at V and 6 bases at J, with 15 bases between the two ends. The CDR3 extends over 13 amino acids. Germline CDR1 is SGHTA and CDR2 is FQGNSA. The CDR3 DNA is TGTGCCAGCAGAACAGGGATTCTGAGCGAGCAGTACTTC. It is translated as CASRTGILSEQYF.

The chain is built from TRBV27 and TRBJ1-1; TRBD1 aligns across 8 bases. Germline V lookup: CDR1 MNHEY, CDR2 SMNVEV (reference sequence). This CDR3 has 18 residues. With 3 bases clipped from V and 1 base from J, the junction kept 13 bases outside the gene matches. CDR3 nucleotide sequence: TGTGCCAGCAGTTTTCTTGGCAGGGGGCTTGTTGGGAACACTGAAGCTTTCTTT. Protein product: CASSFLGRGLVGNTEAFF.

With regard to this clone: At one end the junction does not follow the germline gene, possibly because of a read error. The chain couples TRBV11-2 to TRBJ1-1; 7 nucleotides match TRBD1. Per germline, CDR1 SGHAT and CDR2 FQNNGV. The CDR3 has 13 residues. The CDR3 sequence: CASTLRPGQEAFF. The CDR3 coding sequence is TGTGCCAGCACCTTAAGGCCGGGACAGGAAGCTTTCTTT.

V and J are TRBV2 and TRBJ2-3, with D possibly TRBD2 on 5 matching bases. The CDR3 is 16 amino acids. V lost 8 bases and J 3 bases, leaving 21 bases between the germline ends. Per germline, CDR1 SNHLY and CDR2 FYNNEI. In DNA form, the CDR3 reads TGTGCCAGCGGTAGAGGTGACTATGGGATGACAGATACGCAGTATTTT. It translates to CASGRGDYGMTDTQYF. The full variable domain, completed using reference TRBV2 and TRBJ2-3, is EPEVTQTPSHQVTQMGQEVILRCVPISNHLYFYWYRQILGQKVEFLVSFYNNEISEKSEIFDDQFSVERPDGSNFTLKIRSTKLEDSAMYFCASGRGDYGMTDTQYFGPGTRLTVL.

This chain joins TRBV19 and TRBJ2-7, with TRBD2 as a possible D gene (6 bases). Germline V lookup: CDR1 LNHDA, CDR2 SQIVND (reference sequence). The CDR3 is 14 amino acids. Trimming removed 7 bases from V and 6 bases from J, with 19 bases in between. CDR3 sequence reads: CASTYTSGSREQYF. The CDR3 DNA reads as TGTGCCAGTACTTATACCAGCGGGTCGCGCGAGCAGTACTTC.

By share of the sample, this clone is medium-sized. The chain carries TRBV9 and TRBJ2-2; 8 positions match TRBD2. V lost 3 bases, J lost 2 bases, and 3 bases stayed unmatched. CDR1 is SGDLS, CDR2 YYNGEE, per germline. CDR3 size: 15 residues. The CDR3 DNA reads TGTGCCAGCAGCGGGGGACTAGGTAACACCGGGGAGCTGTTTTTT. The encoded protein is CASSGGLGNTGELFF.

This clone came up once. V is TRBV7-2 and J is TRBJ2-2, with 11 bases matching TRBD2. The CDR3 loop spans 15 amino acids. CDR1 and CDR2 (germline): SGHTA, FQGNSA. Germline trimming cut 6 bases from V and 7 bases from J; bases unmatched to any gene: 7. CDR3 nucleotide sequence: TGTGCCAGCAGTTGGCTAGCGGGGGGAAACGGGGAGCTGTTTTTT. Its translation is CASSWLAGGNGELFF.

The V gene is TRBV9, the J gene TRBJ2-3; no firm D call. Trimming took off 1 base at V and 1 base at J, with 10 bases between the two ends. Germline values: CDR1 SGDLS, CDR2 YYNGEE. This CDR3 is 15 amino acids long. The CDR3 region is CASSVTSVGTDTQYF. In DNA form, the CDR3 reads TGTGCCAGCAGCGTAACCAGCGTTGGCACAGATACGCAGTATTTT.

The CDR3 DNA follows: TGTGCCAGCAGCCGGAGACAGACAGGATCGGGCAATGAGCAGTTCTTC. Protein: CASSRRQTGSGNEQFF. The chain has TRBV7-6 and TRBJ2-1; TRBD1 is a possible D gene (6 bases). The CDR3 consists of 16 residues. The V gene's germline CDR1 is SGHVS and CDR2 FNYEAQ. The V end was cut by 5 bases, the J end by 6 bases, with 20 bases between.

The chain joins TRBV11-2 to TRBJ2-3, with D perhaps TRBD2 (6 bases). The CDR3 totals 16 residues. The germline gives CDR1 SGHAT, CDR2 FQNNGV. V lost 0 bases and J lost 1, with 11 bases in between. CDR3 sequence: CASSLEGTPGTDTQYF. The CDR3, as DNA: TGTGCCAGCAGCTTAGAGGGGACTCCTGGCACAGATACGCAGTATTTT.

CDR3 nucleotide sequence: TGTGCCAGCAGCCAGGGTGCAACTAATGAAAAACTGTTTTTT. It specifies CASSQGATNEKLFF. The V and J genes are TRBV7-6 and TRBJ1-4, with a weak D call TRBD1 (5 bases). The V and J ends lost 5 bases and 0 bases respectively, with 7 bases between them. CDR3 length: 14 amino acids. Germline lookup yields CDR1 SGHVS and CDR2 FNYEAQ.

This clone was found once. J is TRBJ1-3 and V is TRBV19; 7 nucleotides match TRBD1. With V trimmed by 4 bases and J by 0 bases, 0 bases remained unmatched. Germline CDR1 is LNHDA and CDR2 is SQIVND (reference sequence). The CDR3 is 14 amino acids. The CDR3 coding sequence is TGTGCCAGTAGTAGGGACAGCTCTGGAAACACCATATATTTT. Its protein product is CASSRDSSGNTIYF.

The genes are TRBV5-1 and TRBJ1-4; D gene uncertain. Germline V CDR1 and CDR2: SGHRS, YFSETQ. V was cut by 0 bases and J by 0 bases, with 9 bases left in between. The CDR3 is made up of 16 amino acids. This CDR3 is CASSLAGNPTNEKLFF. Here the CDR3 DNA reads TGCGCCAGCAGCTTGGCCGGCAACCCAACTAATGAAAAACTGTTTTTT.

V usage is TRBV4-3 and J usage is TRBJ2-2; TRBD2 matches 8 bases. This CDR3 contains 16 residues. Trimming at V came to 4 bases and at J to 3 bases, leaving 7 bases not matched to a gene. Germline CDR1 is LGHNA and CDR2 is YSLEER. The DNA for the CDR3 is TGCGCCAGCAGCCCAAGGGCGGGGGGAGACACCGGGGAGCTGTTTTTT. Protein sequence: CASSPRAGGDTGELFF.

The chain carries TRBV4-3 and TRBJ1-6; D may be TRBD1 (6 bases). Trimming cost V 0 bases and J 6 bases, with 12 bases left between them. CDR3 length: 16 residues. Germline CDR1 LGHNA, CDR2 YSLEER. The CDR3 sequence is CASSQEGAQVNSPLHF. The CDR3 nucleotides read TGCGCCAGCAGCCAAGAGGGGGCGCAGGTTAATTCACCCCTCCACTTT.

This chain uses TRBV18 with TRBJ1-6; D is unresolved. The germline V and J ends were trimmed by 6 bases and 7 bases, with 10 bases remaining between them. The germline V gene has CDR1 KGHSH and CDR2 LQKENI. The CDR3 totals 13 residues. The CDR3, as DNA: TGTGCCAGCTCCCCCGGGAACAATTCACCCCTCCACTTT. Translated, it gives CASSPGNNSPLHF.

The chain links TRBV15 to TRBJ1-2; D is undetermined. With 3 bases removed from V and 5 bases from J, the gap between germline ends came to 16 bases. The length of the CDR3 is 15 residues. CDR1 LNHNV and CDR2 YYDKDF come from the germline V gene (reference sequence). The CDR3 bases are TGTGCCACCAGCAGGAGCCAGGACTTTGGGTATGGCTACACCTTC. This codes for CATSRSQDFGYGYTF.

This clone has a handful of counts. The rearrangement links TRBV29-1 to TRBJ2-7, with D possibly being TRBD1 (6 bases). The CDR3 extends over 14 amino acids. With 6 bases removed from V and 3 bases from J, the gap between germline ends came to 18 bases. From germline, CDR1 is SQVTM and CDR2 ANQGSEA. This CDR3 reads CSVQGWGVYYEQYF. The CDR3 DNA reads TGCAGCGTCCAGGGGTGGGGAGTCTACTACGAGCAGTACTTC.

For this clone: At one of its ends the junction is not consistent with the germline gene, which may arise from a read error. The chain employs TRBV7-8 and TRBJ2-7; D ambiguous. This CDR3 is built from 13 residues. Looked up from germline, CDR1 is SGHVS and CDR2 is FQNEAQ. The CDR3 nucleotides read TGTGCCAGCACCTTAGAAGACGGCTACGAGCAGTACTTC. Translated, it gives CASTLEDGYEQYF.

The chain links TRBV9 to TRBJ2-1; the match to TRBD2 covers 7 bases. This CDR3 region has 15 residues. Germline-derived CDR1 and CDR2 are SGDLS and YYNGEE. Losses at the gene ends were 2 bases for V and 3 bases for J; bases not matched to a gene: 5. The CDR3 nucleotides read TGTGCCAGCAGCGTCGGCGGGGGAGGCTACAATGAGCAGTTCTTC. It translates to CASSVGGGGYNEQFF.

CDR3 sequence: CASSPWTGELGELFF. CDR3 nucleotides: TGTGCCAGCTCACCTTGGACAGGGGAGCTCGGGGAGCTGTTTTTT. The genes are TRBV18 and TRBJ2-2; 9 bases match TRBD1. Germline assignment: CDR1 KGHSH and CDR2 LQKENI. After removal of 3 bases from V and 7 bases from J, the junction contained 6 bases not matched to a gene. The CDR3 contains 15 residues.

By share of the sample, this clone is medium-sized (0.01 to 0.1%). As DNA, the CDR3 is TGTGCCAGCAGCCCGCGTCTCGGGGGGCTGAACTACGAGCAGTACTTC. It translates to CASSPRLGGLNYEQYF. The rearrangement joins TRBV7-8 to TRBJ2-7; the D gene is possibly TRBD2 (7 bases). V shed 5 bases and J shed 3 bases, with 20 bases lying between them. The CDR3 is 16 amino acids. In germline, CDR1 is SGHVS, CDR2 FQNEAQ.

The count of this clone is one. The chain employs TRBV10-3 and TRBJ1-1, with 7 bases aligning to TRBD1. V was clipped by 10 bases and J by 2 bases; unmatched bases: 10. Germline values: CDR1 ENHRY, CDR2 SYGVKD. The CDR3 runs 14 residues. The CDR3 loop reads CATKRQGDNTEAFF. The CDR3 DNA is TGTGCCACCAAGAGGCAGGGGGACAACACTGAAGCTTTCTTT.

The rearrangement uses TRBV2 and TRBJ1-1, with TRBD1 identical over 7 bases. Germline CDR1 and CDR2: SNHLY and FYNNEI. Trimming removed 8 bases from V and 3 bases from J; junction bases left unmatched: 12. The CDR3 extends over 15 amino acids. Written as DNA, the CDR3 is TGTGCCAGCTTTAGGGGGGGGACAGCTTACACTGAAGCTTTCTTT. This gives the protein CASFRGGTAYTEAFF.

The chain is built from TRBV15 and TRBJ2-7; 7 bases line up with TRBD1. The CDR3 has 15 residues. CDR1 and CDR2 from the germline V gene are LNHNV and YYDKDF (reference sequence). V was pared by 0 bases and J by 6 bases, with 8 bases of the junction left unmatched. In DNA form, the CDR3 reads TGTGCCACCAGCAGAGATAGGGACAGTCGGGGCGAGCAGTACTTC. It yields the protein CATSRDRDSRGEQYF. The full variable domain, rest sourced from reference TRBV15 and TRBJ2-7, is DAMVIQNPRYQVTQFGKPVTLSCSQTLNHNVMYWYQQKSSQAPKLLFHYYDKDFNNEADTPDNFQSRRPNTSFCFLDIRSPGLGDTAMYLCATSRDRDSRGEQYFGPGTRLTVT.

The CDR3 loop reads CASSVGDNEANYGYTF. CDR3 nucleotides: TGTGCCAGCAGCGTCGGGGACAATGAAGCTAACTATGGCTACACCTTC. V is TRBV9 and J is TRBJ1-2, with D tentatively TRBD1 (6 bases). Germline V gene sequence: CDR1 SGDLS, CDR2 YYNGEE. Trimming left V 2 bases short and J 0 bases short, with 14 bases between. CDR3 length: 16 residues.

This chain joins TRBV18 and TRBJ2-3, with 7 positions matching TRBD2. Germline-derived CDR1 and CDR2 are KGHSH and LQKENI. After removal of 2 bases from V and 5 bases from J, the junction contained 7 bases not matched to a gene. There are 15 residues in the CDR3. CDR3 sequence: CASSPEGLLGDTQYF. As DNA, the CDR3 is TGTGCCAGCTCACCAGAGGGACTATTAGGAGATACGCAGTATTTT.